Listed below are T cell receptor beta chains from one sample, sequenced in a study of graft-versus-host responses after intestinal transplantation. TCRdb's copy holds only in-frame clones and misses some; the assay was immunoSEQ multiplex PCR. This table holds over 10,000 clones, over 65% found once. Sequenced material: ileum tissue, taken more than 140 days after intestinal transplantation. Source of these receptors: a human patient who received an intestinal transplant, so some T cells may come from the graft donor. Each CDR3 is given without its conserved first and last residue. Only part of the rows carry a size: once, few, many, or a class if the clone is expanded.

CDR3: ASSSLIRQAQETQY; size: NA; V: TRBV28
CDR3: ASSQDRGGHEQY; size: NA; V: TRBV4-1
CDR3: ASSGRTSGGSYNEQF; size: NA; V: TRBV9
CDR3: ASSQDPENEQF; size: NA; V: TRBV4-1
CDR3: ASSSARDSGTEAF; size: NA; V: TRBV7-9
CDR3: ASSLRSGVVR; size: NA; V: TRBV7-2
CDR3: ASRPGTGELF; size: NA; V: TRBV7-9
CDR3: ASKTETYTGELF; size: NA; V: TRBV2
CDR3: ASSLGDIPLGTEAF; size: NA; V: TRBV11-1
CDR3: ASSGGLSGANVLT; size: NA; V: TRBV5-4
CDR3: SVQGLGGYT; size: NA; V: TRBV29-1
CDR3: ASSQTGGPYNEQF; size: NA; V: TRBV4-2
CDR3: SAGSGAKNIQY; size: NA; V: TRBV27
CDR3: ASSSLAGGTDTQY; size: NA; V: TRBV7-9
CDR3: ASSRLTSGGAGTQY; size: NA; V: TRBV4-2
CDR3: ASSPDRGGEKLF; size: NA; V: TRBV7-9
CDR3: ASSQELAGPIHTQY; size: NA; V: TRBV4-1
CDR3: ASSLGGQNTEAF; size: NA; V: TRBV7-8
CDR3: ASSALDGSAQETQY; size: NA; V: TRBV2
CDR3: ASSFSTVSYEQY; size: few; V: TRBV28
CDR3: ASSGAGGAGEQF; size: NA; V: TRBV7-9
CDR3: ASRYYGGNEQF; size: NA; V: TRBV5-8
CDR3: SGGGGNTEAF; size: NA; V: TRBV29-1
CDR3: ASSIPNRPGNQPQH; size: NA; V: TRBV19